This entry lists 14 T cell receptor beta chains sequenced from one sample in a study of shared clonotypes between healthy human individuals. Measured with immunoSEQ multiplex PCR; TCRdb has only the in-frame clones, and not every one. The sample includes about 1 million clones, about 75% seen only once; the top ten take 1.4% to 1.5%. The sequenced material came from memory CD4+ T cells sorted from blood. Subset indicated: CD45RA-negative fraction. These receptors originate from a man aged 18 to 30 in good health.

This clone was detected only once. The rearrangement links TRBV5-1 to TRBJ2-7; 10 positions match TRBD1. The germline CDR1 and CDR2 sequences are SGHRS and YFSETQ. The CDR3 totals 16 residues. The ends lost 2 bases at V and 6 bases at J; junction bases unmatched: 11. The CDR3 DNA reads as TGCGCCAGCAGCTTTACTGGACAGGGGGGTTTGCGCGAGCAGTACTTC. Translation: CASSFTGQGGLREQYF.

J is TRBJ2-7 and V is TRBV10-3; a possible D gene is TRBD2 (5 bases). This CDR3 region has 17 residues. Germline-derived CDR1 and CDR2 are ENHRY and SYGVKD. V was cut by 3 bases and J by 2 bases, with 20 bases left in between. The CDR3, as DNA: TGTGCCATCAGTGATCGGAGGCAGGCGAGGACGCCCTACGAGCAGTACTTC. It specifies CAISDRRQARTPYEQYF.

The gene calls are TRBV5-1 and TRBJ2-3; 7 bases agree with TRBD1. CDR3 length equals 16 residues. Germline V gene sequence: CDR1 SGHRS, CDR2 YFSETQ. V dropped 0 bases and J dropped 4; count of bases not matched to a gene: 8. CDR3 nucleotides: TGCGCCAGCAGCTTGGCCACAGGGGCGAGGGCAGATACGCAGTATTTT. This sequence encodes CASSLATGARADTQYF.

The chain links TRBV6-1 to TRBJ2-3; the D is unclear. The CDR3 covers 14 residues. V lost 2 bases and J 0 bases, leaving 6 bases between the germline ends. Germline values: CDR1 MNHNS, CDR2 SASEGT. In DNA form, the CDR3 reads TGTGCCAGCAGTGAAAACGGTAGCACAGATACGCAGTATTTT. Its translation is CASSENGSTDTQYF.

The chain recombines TRBV6-5 with TRBJ1-5; D is undetermined. Trimming shortened V by 0 bases and J by 9 bases, and 15 bases separated the two germline ends. This CDR3 is 15 amino acids long. Germline V gene lookup returns CDR1 MNHEY and CDR2 SVGAGI. CDR3 sequence reads: CASSYSSSPWWPQHF. CDR3 nucleotide sequence: TGTGCCAGCAGTTACTCGAGTAGCCCGTGGTGGCCCCAGCATTTT.

This clone appeared many times. The chain combines TRBV7-2 with TRBJ2-6; tentatively, D is TRBD2 (5 bases). Germline CDR1 reads SGHTA; CDR2 reads FQGNSA. The CDR3 has 14 residues. The V gene lost 5 bases and the J gene lost 2 bases, with 7 bases spanning the gap. CDR3 bases: TGTGCCAGCAGCCCGAGGGCTGGGGCCAACGTCCTGACTTTC. As protein: CASSPRAGANVLTF.

J is TRBJ2-1 and V is TRBV5-1; TRBD2 might be the D (6 bases). Germline values: CDR1 SGHRS, CDR2 YFSETQ. This CDR3 spans 14 amino acids. Between the trimmed V and J ends, which lost 5 bases and 7 bases, there was a span of 16 bases. CDR3 region: CASSSSGPTNEQFF. CDR3 sequence (DNA): TGCGCCAGCAGTTCCAGCGGGCCCACAAATGAGCAGTTCTTC.

This clone came up once. This rearrangement joins TRBV7-8 to TRBJ2-2, with D possibly TRBD1 on 5 matching bases. There are 13 residues in the CDR3. The germline V and J ends were trimmed by 5 bases and 5 bases, with 9 bases remaining between them. CDR1 SGHVS and CDR2 FQNEAQ come from the germline V gene. CDR3 residues: CASSRRDTGELFF. The CDR3 nucleotides are TGTGCCAGCAGCCGCAGGGATACCGGGGAGCTGTTTTTT.

This chain uses TRBV7-2 with TRBJ2-1; D is undetermined. Germline V gene sequence: CDR1 SGHTA, CDR2 FQGNSA. V was trimmed by 5 bases and J by 5 bases, leaving 10 bases between them. CDR3 size: 13 residues. In DNA form, the CDR3 reads TGTGCCAGCAGCCCTCGGATGGACAATGAGCAGTTCTTC. Translated, it gives CASSPRMDNEQFF.

The CDR3 loop is CASSEMDRGQPQHF. The DNA for the CDR3 is TGTGCCAGCAGTGAAATGGACAGGGGTCAGCCCCAGCATTTT. The V call is TRBV6-1, the J call TRBJ1-5, with 9 bases that match TRBD1. This CDR3 is built from 14 residues. CDR1 and CDR2 (germline): MNHNS, SASEGT. Unmatched junction bases numbered 2, after V lost 2 bases and J lost 6 bases.

This chain connects TRBV27 to TRBJ2-3; 12 positions agree with TRBD2. The CDR3 sequence is 16 residues long. The V segment lost 6 bases and the J segment 2 bases; nucleotides outside the gene matches: 6. CDR1 MNHEY and CDR2 SMNVEV come from the germline V gene (reference sequence). The chain's CDR3 is CASRAGLAGNTDTQYF. Here the CDR3 DNA reads TGTGCCAGCAGAGCAGGACTAGCGGGGAACACAGATACGCAGTATTTT.

Comments on this clone: Other nucleotide sequences from this sample produce the same CDR3. J is TRBJ2-2 and V is TRBV25-1, with no clear D. Germline lookup yields CDR1 MGHDK and CDR2 SYGVNS. Trimming stripped 5 bases from V and 4 bases from J, with 5 bases between. This CDR3 contains 12 residues. As DNA, the CDR3 is TGTGCCAGCAGTCTGAGCACCGGGGAGCTGTTTTTT. Translated, it gives CASSLSTGELFF.

In the case of this clone: The sample contains more than one DNA sequence encoding this CDR3. V usage is TRBV20-1 and J usage is TRBJ2-7; D is undetermined. Trimming removed 0 bases from V and 1 base from J, with 1 base in between. Germline V lookup: CDR1 DFQATT, CDR2 SNEGSKA (reference sequence). There are 11 residues in the CDR3. The CDR3 loop is CSARESYEQYF. CDR3 nucleotide sequence: TGCAGTGCTAGAGAGTCCTACGAGCAGTACTTC.

The chain carries TRBV6-1 and TRBJ1-3; no firm D call. Trimming removed 4 bases from V and 4 bases from J, with 11 bases in between. The germline gives CDR1 MNHNS, CDR2 SASEGT. The CDR3 contains 14 residues. CDR3 sequence reads: CASSGTLLGNTIYF. The CDR3 nucleotides are TGTGCCAGCAGTGGGACCCTACTGGGAAACACCATATATTTT.